The 7 T cell receptor beta chains listed next were all sequenced from one sample in a study of T cells in Graves' hyperthyroidism and ophthalmopathy. RNA transcripts were the template for amplifying TCR beta CDR3 regions. First-round RT-PCR of the TCR CDR3 relied on the HTBI primer set. TCRdb independently ran MiXCR on the multiplex PCR reads; one entry per CDR3 protein. Found here are hundreds of thousands of distinct CDR3 sequences, roughly 15% of them singletons; the top ten hold roughly 10%. The sequencing input was blood. Every receptor here comes from a woman between 18 and 29 years old with Graves' hyperthyroidism.

This clonotype was picked up a small number of times. The chain recombines TRBV24-1 with TRBJ2-7, with D tentatively TRBD2 (6 bases). Trimming removed 5 bases from V and 6 bases from J, with 22 bases in between. This CDR3 has 16 amino acids. Germline lookup yields CDR1 KGHDR and CDR2 SFDVKD. The CDR3 coding sequence is TGTGCCACCAGTGCCCTCTTCGGGACTTTAGTAACCGAGCAGTACTTC. Translated, it gives CATSALFGTLVTEQYF.

This clonotype occurred many times. The V and J genes are TRBV29-1 and TRBJ2-1, with TRBD1 identical over 9 bases. The CDR3 runs 14 residues. The germline CDR1 and CDR2 sequences are SQVTM and ANQGSEA. The V and J ends lost 5 bases and 1 base, in that order; junction bases with no gene match: 3. The CDR3 region has the DNA TGCAGCGTTACGGACAGGGGTTCCTACAATGAGCAGTTCTTC. It specifies CSVTDRGSYNEQFF.

The rearrangement joins TRBV6-2 or TRBV6-3 to TRBJ2-2; a possible D gene is TRBD2 (6 bases). Germline lookup yields CDR1 MNHEY and CDR2 SVGEGT. The CDR3 is 16 residues long. V was shortened by 0 bases and J by 5 bases, with 13 bases between the two germline ends. This chain's CDR3 is CASSYSIGRETGELFF. In DNA form, the CDR3 reads TGTGCCAGCAGTTACTCGATAGGTCGGGAGACCGGGGAGCTGTTTTTT.

This clonotype was counted only a few times. As DNA, the CDR3 is TGCAGTGCTAGAGAGGGGACGGGGGGGGCCTATGGCTACACCTTC. Translation: CSAREGTGGAYGYTF. This chain joins TRBV20-1 and TRBJ1-2; D might be TRBD1 (6 bases). CDR1 DFQATT and CDR2 SNEGSKA come from the germline V gene (reference sequence). This CDR3 comprises 15 residues. The V end was cut by 0 bases, the J end by 4 bases, with 15 bases between.

This clonotype has a count of ten or more. CDR3 residues: CASSLWRETQYF. The CDR3 DNA sequence: TGTGCCAGCAGTTTATGGAGGGAGACCCAGTACTTC. The chain joins TRBV27 to TRBJ2-5; D is possibly TRBD2 (5 bases). The CDR3 length is 12 residues. Germline CDR1 MNHEY, CDR2 SMNVEV (reference sequence). Trimming shortened V by 1 base and J by 5 bases, and 5 bases separated the two germline ends.

V is TRBV19 and J is TRBJ1-5; no reliable D call. The CDR3 totals 14 residues. With 6 bases removed from V and 5 bases from J, the gap between germline ends came to 14 bases. The germline CDR1 and CDR2 sequences are LNHDA and SQIVND (reference sequence). The CDR3 here is CASRSTSSHQPQHF. The CDR3 DNA follows: TGTGCCAGTAGGAGCACGTCGTCACATCAGCCCCAGCATTTT. Full variable domain (remainder filled in from reference TRBV19 and TRBJ1-5): DGGITQSPKYLFRKEGQNVTLSCEQNLNHDAMYWYRQDPGQGLRLIYYSQIVNDFQKGDIAEGYSVSREKKESFPLTVTSAQKNPTAFYLCASRSTSSHQPQHFGDGTRLSIL.

This clonotype was observed at least ten times. The genes are TRBV30 and TRBJ2-5; tentatively, D is TRBD2 (6 bases). Germline V gives CDR1 GTSNPN, CDR2 SVGIG (reference sequence). The germline V and J ends were trimmed by 0 bases and 1 base, with 9 bases remaining between them. The CDR3 runs to 14 residues. DNA for the CDR3: TGTGCCTGGAGTGTAGGCGGGGCCCAAGAGACCCAGTACTTC. Its protein is CAWSVGGAQETQYF.